This note documents a single T cell receptor beta chain sequence. The data belong to a study of blood T cell repertoires in COVID-19. Looking at the study overall: Specimens from acute and convalescent COVID-19 originated in the United States, Italy and Spain. PBMCs, B-cell-depleted T cells, or T cells provided the cDNA or gDNA that made up the material.

The CDR3 contains 15 residues. Germline CDR1 LNHDA, CDR2 SQIVND (reference sequence). The V and J ends lost 3 bases and 8 bases respectively, with 17 bases between them. Authors' methods: Reference gene primers were amplified, and this amplification served to estimate nucleated cell counts. TCRdb's table, derived via immunoSEQ multiplex PCR, lists solely in-frame clones and lacks some. That table supplies the V and J calls and clone size; D and trimming were determined from the DNA. Of over 60,000 clones in the sample, 75% to 85% are singletons; the top ten hold 10%. The material sequenced was peripheral blood. The clonotype originates from a man aged 50 or older with COVID-19, enrolled during active disease. This sequence joins TRBV19 and TRBJ2-1; D not resolved. The CDR3 bases are TGTGCCAGTAGTATTATTCCGGGTCAACGCGATGAGCAGTTCTTC. Protein sequence: CASSIIPGQRDEQFF.